These 21 T cell receptor beta chains originate from one sample sequenced in a study of T cells in Graves' hyperthyroidism and ophthalmopathy (dated by TCRdb to the late 2010s). Library prep was done by multiplex PCR. TCRdb shows the sequencer as Illumina HiSeq 2000. Amplification of TCR beta CDR3 regions was carried out from RNA transcripts. The TCR CDR3 was subjected to a first round of RT-PCR using the HTBI primer set and the Qiagen OneStep RT-PCR kit. Using fastp trimming at Q25 and MiXCR clonotype assembly, TCRdb reanalyzed the public sequencing data and kept in-frame beta chains. Every entry covers one CDR3 protein and lists the most common genes and DNA from its rows. A total of approximately 600,000 distinct CDR3 sequences appear in this sample, approximately 15% of them only once. In total, the top ten clones hold more than 4.5% of the sample. The sequenced sample consisted of blood. These receptor sequences come from a woman in her 30s with Graves' hyperthyroidism that later progressed to Graves' ophthalmopathy.

The rearrangement uses TRBV5-1 and TRBJ2-7; no reliable D call. The CDR3 loop spans 15 amino acids. Trimming stripped 4 bases from V and 4 bases from J, with 18 bases between. Germline V CDR1 and CDR2: SGHRS, YFSETQ. The CDR3 here is CASSRLGEAFYEQYF. CDR3 coding DNA: TGCGCCAGCAGCCGCCTTGGCGAAGCATTTTACGAGCAGTACTTC.

A few counts support this clonotype. The gene calls are TRBV29-1 and TRBJ2-5; D gene ambiguous. The V end lost 4 bases, the J end lost 2 bases, and 14 bases lay between the germline ends. CDR1 and CDR2 (germline): SQVTM, ANQGSEA. The CDR3 covers 14 residues. The CDR3 loop reads CSVGSYGPQETQYF. CDR3 DNA: TGCAGCGTTGGGTCTTACGGGCCACAAGAGACCCAGTACTTC.

This clonotype has only a few counts. The gene calls are TRBV24-1 and TRBJ2-2; 8 nucleotides line up with TRBD1. Germline assignment: CDR1 KGHDR and CDR2 SFDVKD. CDR3 size: 14 residues. The J segment lost 7 bases and the V segment lost 5 bases, leaving 5 bases of the junction unmatched. The CDR3 spells CATSVPGTGGELFF. In DNA, the CDR3 is TGTGCCACCAGTGTCCCGGGGACAGGCGGGGAGCTGTTTTTT.

The CDR3 protein is CASSLGGTGKQETQYF. In DNA, the CDR3 is TGTGCCAGCAGCTTGGGGGGGACAGGGAAGCAAGAGACCCAGTACTTC. V is TRBV5-5 and J is TRBJ2-5, with TRBD1 identical over 9 bases. Germline V CDR1 and CDR2: SGHKS, YYEKEE (reference sequence). CDR3 length: 16 amino acids. V was clipped by 0 bases and J by 2 bases; unmatched bases: 5.

The rearrangement joins TRBV24-1 to TRBJ2-1; the D call may be TRBD1 or TRBD2 (5 bases each). V shed 0 bases and J shed 2 bases, with 16 bases lying between them. From germline, CDR1 is KGHDR and CDR2 SFDVKD. The CDR3 length is 18 residues. CDR3 sequence reads: CATSDLGDRTRPYNEQFF. The CDR3 nucleotides are TGTGCCACCAGTGATTTGGGGGACCGGACGCGACCCTACAATGAGCAGTTCTTC.

This clonotype was seen more than once but under ten times. The V gene is TRBV5-1, the J gene TRBJ2-3; D not certain. CDR1 and CDR2 from the germline V gene are SGHRS and YFSETQ. Trimming removed 0 bases at V and 2 bases at J, with 13 bases between. The CDR3 is 16 amino acids. CDR3 protein: CASSLEAVSPTDTQYF. The CDR3 region has the DNA TGCGCCAGCAGCTTGGAGGCAGTCTCCCCCACAGATACGCAGTATTTT.

This clonotype was detected a few times. The chain combines TRBV27 with TRBJ2-7; D is uncertain. V was clipped by 5 bases and J by 2 bases, with 10 bases between them. This CDR3 comprises 13 residues. The germline V gene has CDR1 MNHEY and CDR2 SMNVEV (reference sequence). CDR3 residues: CASSLQTTYEQYF. The CDR3 region has the DNA TGTGCCAGCAGTCTCCAGACCACCTACGAGCAGTACTTC.

This clonotype came up many times. The chain joins TRBV2 to TRBJ1-3; D unresolved. Germline V CDR1 and CDR2: SNHLY, FYNNEI. V lost 4 bases and J lost 6, with 4 bases in between. This CDR3 has 11 amino acids. The CDR3: CASSGINTIYF. The CDR3 DNA reads as TGTGCCAGCAGTGGAATAAACACCATATATTTT.

The chain combines TRBV11-1 with TRBJ2-7; TRBD2 aligns across 8 bases. Germline CDR1 and CDR2: SGHAT and FQDESV (reference sequence). The CDR3 is 15 amino acids. The ends lost 5 bases at V and 3 bases at J; junction bases unmatched: 9. CDR3 residues: CASSPGRAKVYEQYF. The CDR3, as DNA: TGTGCCAGCAGCCCCGGGAGGGCCAAAGTCTACGAGCAGTACTTC.

This clonotype was recorded at least ten times. The chain links TRBV5-1 to TRBJ2-1; perhaps D is TRBD1 or TRBD2 (7 bases each). CDR1 is SGHRS, CDR2 YFSETQ, per germline. The V and J ends lost 0 bases and 8 bases respectively, with 15 bases between them. The CDR3 extends over 15 amino acids. This CDR3 is CASSLVGRGRDEQFF. CDR3 in DNA: TGCGCCAGCAGCTTGGTTGGCAGGGGGAGGGATGAGCAGTTCTTC. The entire variable domain, with the rest obtained from reference TRBV5-1 and TRBJ2-1, is as follows: KAGVTQTPRYLIKTRGQQVTLSCSPISGHRSVSWYQQTPGQGLQFLFEYFSETQRNKGNFPGRFSGRQFSNSRSEMNVSTLELGDSALYLCASSLVGRGRDEQFFGPGTRLTVL.

This clonotype was recorded at least ten times. The chain links TRBV19 to TRBJ2-7, with D uncertain. This CDR3 is 13 amino acids long. CDR1 LNHDA and CDR2 SQIVND come from the germline V gene (reference sequence). Trimming took off 2 bases at V and 5 bases at J, with 10 bases between the two ends. The CDR3, as DNA: TGTGCCAGTAGTATAACCCCGGTCAACGAGCAGTACTTC. It is translated as CASSITPVNEQYF.

The chain joins TRBV12-3 or TRBV12-4 to TRBJ2-1, with D possibly matching TRBD2 (6 bases). V dropped 7 bases and J dropped 6 bases, with 19 bases sitting between them. This CDR3 spans 15 amino acids. The CDR3 is CASNLGTLLGNEQFF. The CDR3 DNA sequence: TGTGCCAGCAACCTCGGGACTCTCCTAGGCAATGAGCAGTTCTTC.

This clonotype was seen ten or more times. The chain links TRBV12-3 or TRBV12-4 to TRBJ2-7; TRBD1 matches 8 bases. The CDR3 is 14 residues long. The V gene end was trimmed by 3 bases and the J gene end by 2 bases; junction bases not matched to a gene: 3. CDR3 nucleotide sequence: TGTGCCAGCAGTTTTTTCAGGGGGCCCTACGAGCAGTACTTC. The encoded protein is CASSFFRGPYEQYF.

This clonotype was seen a few times. This may be a read error, as it is one base from a much larger clone. The chain links TRBV19 to TRBJ1-5, with no clear D. The CDR3 length is 15 residues. Germline CDR1 reads LNHDA; CDR2 reads SQIVND (reference sequence). Trimming cost V 5 bases and J 4 bases, with 15 bases left between them. CDR3: CASSPPLLGNQPQHF. The CDR3 coding sequence is TGTGCCAGTAGTCCCCCTCTTCTGGGGAATCAGCCCCAGCATTTT.

This chain links TRBV7-2 with TRBJ1-5; D remains ambiguous. The germline CDR1 and CDR2 sequences are SGHTA and FQGNSA. The V and J ends lost 3 bases and 0 bases respectively, with 15 bases between them. The CDR3 is 17 residues long. The CDR3 nucleotides are TGTGCCAGCAGCTTGGGGAACAGCCTCTATAGCAATCAGCCCCAGCATTTT. Translating it yields CASSLGNSLYSNQPQHF.

This clonotype was recorded a few times. A read error may be the cause here, since a much bigger clone is one base away. The chain uses TRBV3-1 and TRBJ1-1, with D possibly TRBD1 on 5 matching bases. Trimming stripped 0 bases from V and 0 bases from J, with 11 bases between. Germline assignment: CDR1 LGHDT and CDR2 YNNKEL (reference sequence). The CDR3 covers 16 residues. CDR3: CASSQEGRTMNTEAFF. Written as DNA, the CDR3 is TGTGCCAGCAGCCAAGAAGGACGGACAATGAACACTGAAGCTTTCTTT.

The V call is TRBV7-2, the J call TRBJ1-2; no clear D. CDR1 SGHTA and CDR2 FQGNSA come from the germline V gene. The germline V and J ends were trimmed by 8 bases and 4 bases, with 8 bases remaining between them. The CDR3 length is 11 residues. The chain's CDR3 is CASRSFYGYTF. The CDR3 DNA reads TGTGCCAGCCGGAGTTTCTATGGCTACACCTTC. The full variable domain, completed using reference TRBV7-2 and TRBJ1-2, is GAGVSQSPSNKVTEKGKDVELRCDPISGHTALYWYRQSLGQGLEFLIYFQGNSAPDKSGLPSDRFSAERTGGSVSTLTIQRTQQEDSAVYLCASRSFYGYTFGSGTRLTVV.

With respect to this clonotype: A read error is possible here, since a much larger clone lies one base away. The V gene is TRBV27, the J gene TRBJ2-1; TRBD2 matches 12 bases. Germline trimming cut 8 bases from V and 7 bases from J; bases unmatched to any gene: 21. Germline V gene data show CDR1 as MNHEY and CDR2 as SMNVEV (reference sequence). The CDR3 runs 19 residues. CDR3 sequence reads: CASGPLGLAGGPGVNEQFF. The CDR3, as DNA: TGTGCCAGCGGCCCCCTAGGGCTAGCGGGAGGGCCTGGTGTAAATGAGCAGTTCTTC.

V and J are TRBV5-1 and TRBJ2-1; TRBD2 aligns across 9 bases. J was trimmed by 8 bases and V by 5 bases; bases with no gene match: 11. CDR1 is SGHRS and CDR2 is YFSETQ in the germline V gene. The CDR3 length is 15 residues. DNA for the CDR3: TGCGCCAGCAGGGCCCCCGGGACTAGCTTTTATGAGCAGTTCTTC. It yields the protein CASRAPGTSFYEQFF.

The chain joins TRBV5-1 to TRBJ1-4; a possible D gene is TRBD1 (5 bases). V gave up 4 bases and J gave up 7 bases, with 20 bases separating them. The CDR3 has 16 amino acids. Germline V CDR1 and CDR2: SGHRS, YFSETQ. The CDR3 DNA is TGCGCCAGCAGCGGATCCACCCAGGGAAGAGGTGAAAAACTGTTTTTT. Amino acids: CASSGSTQGRGEKLFF.

This clonotype was counted only a few times. The gene calls are TRBV18 and TRBJ2-1; 9 bases line up with TRBD2. CDR1 and CDR2 from the germline V gene are KGHSH and LQKENI. The ends lost 2 bases at V and 5 bases at J; junction bases unmatched: 10. This CDR3 contains 17 residues. The CDR3 loop reads CASSPGVQVAGDNEQFF. CDR3 bases: TGTGCCAGCTCACCAGGCGTACAGGTAGCGGGAGACAATGAGCAGTTCTTC.